The present entry profiles one TCR beta chain with its context. Its antigen is undetermined. The data stem from a study of human T cells and chemical hapten exposure. Study-level findings and limits: PT1 expanded TCR counts and patch test score correlated positively.

The time point was: pre-sensitization, week 0. Noted treatment: therapeutic diphenylcyclopropenone sensitization with weekly scalp DPC. Each CDR3 protein is one row after TCRdb ran MiXCR on the RACE reads. The table records 190,000 or so distinct CDR3 sequences, about 31% of them present only once. Looked up from germline, CDR1 is MNHEY and CDR2 is SVGAGI. The germline V and J ends were trimmed by 2 bases and 5 bases, with 12 bases remaining between them. The CDR3 extends over 15 amino acids. The sequences come from whole blood, collected in connection with sensitization to the hapten diphenylcyclopropenone (DPC). This clonotype originated in a woman aged 30 to 39 with alopecia areata. Some clones in this sample may be carry-over from other donors' samples. The rearrangement joins TRBV6-5 to TRBJ2-2; possible D gene TRBD2, 5 bases. CDR3 in DNA: TGTGCCAGCAGTTACGTGGGCACGGGAACCGGGGAGCTGTTTTTT. Translated, it gives CASSYVGTGTGELFF.